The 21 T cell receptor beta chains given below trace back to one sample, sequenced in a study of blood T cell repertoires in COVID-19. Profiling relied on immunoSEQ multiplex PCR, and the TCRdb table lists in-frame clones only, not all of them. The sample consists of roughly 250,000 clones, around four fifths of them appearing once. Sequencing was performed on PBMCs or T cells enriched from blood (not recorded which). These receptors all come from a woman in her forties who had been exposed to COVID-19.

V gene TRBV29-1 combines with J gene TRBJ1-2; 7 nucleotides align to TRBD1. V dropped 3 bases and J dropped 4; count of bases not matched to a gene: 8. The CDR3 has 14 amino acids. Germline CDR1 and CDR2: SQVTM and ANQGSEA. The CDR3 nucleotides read TGCAGCGTTGAGCTACAGGGGAAGAGCTATGGCTACACCTTC. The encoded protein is CSVELQGKSYGYTF. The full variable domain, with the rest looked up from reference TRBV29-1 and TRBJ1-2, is SAVISQKPSRDICQRGTSLTIQCQVDSQVTMMFWYRQQPGQSLTLIATANQGSEATYESGFVIDKFPISRPNLTFSTLTVSNMSPEDSSIYLCSVELQGKSYGYTFGSGTRLTVV.

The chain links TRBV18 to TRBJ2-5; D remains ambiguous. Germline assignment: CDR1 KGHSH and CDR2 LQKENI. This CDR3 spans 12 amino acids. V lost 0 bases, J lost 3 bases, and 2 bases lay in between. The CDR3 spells CASSPPEETQYF. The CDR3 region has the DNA TGTGCCAGCTCACCACCCGAAGAGACCCAGTACTTC.

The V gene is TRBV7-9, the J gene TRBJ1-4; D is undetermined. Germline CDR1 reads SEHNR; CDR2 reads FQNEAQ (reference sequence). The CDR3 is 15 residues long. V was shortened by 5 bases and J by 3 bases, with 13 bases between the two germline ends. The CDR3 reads CASSKTEQANEKLFF. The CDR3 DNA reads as TGTGCCAGCAGCAAAACAGAGCAGGCTAATGAAAAACTGTTTTTT.

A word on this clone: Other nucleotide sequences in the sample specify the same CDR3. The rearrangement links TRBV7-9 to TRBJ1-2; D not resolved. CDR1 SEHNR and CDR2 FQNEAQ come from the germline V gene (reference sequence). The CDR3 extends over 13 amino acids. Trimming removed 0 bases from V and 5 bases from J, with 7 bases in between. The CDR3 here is CASSLATGYGYTF. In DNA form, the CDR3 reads TGTGCCAGCAGCTTAGCGACCGGGTATGGCTACACCTTC. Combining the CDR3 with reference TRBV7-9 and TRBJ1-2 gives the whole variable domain DTGVSQNPRHKITKRGQNVTFRCDPISEHNRLYWYRQTLGQGPEFLTYFQNEAQLEKSRLLSDRFSAERPKGSFSTLEIQRTEQGDSAMYLCASSLATGYGYTFGSGTRLTVV.

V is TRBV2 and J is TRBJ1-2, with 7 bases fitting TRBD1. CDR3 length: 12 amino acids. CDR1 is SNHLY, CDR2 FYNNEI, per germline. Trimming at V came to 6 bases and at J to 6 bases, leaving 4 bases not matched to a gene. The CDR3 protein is CASRGTDNGYTF. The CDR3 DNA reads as TGTGCCAGCAGGGGGACAGATAATGGCTACACCTTC.

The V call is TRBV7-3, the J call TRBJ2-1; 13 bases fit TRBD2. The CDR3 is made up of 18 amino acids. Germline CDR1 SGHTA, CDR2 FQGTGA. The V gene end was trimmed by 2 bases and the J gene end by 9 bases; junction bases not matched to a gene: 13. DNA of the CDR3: TGTGCCAGCAGCTTAGGCTCCTCGGGACTAGCGGGGATTCGTGAGCAGTTCTTC. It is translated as CASSLGSSGLAGIREQFF.

CDR3 DNA: TGCGCCAGCAGCTCAGGACAGGAACCTGCTGAAGCTTTCTTT. This translates into CASSSGQEPAEAFF. V is TRBV5-1 and J is TRBJ1-1; 7 nucleotides line up with TRBD1. This CDR3 spans 14 amino acids. Germline assignment: CDR1 SGHRS and CDR2 YFSETQ. Trimming removed 3 bases from V and 6 bases from J; junction bases left unmatched: 8.

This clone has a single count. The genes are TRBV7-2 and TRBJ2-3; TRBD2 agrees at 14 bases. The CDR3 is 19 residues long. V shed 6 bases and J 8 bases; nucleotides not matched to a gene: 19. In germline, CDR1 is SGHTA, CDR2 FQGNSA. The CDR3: CASREGLAGGRGGRVTQYF. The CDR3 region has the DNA TGTGCCAGCAGAGAAGGACTAGCGGGGGGCAGGGGGGGTCGGGTTACGCAGTATTTT.

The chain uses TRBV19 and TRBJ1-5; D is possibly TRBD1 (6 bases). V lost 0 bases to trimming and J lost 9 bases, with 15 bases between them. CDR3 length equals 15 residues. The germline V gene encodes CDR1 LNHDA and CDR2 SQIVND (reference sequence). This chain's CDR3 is CASSIDRAGERPQHF. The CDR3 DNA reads TGTGCCAGTAGTATAGATCGGGCAGGGGAGCGGCCCCAGCATTTT.

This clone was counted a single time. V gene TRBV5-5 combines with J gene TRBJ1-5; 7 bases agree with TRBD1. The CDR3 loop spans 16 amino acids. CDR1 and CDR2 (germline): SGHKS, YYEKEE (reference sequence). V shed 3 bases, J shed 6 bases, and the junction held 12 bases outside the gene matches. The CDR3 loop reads CASSSTTGKIGQPQHF. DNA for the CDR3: TGTGCCAGCAGCTCCACGACAGGGAAAATCGGTCAGCCCCAGCATTTT.

The CDR3 DNA is TGTGCCAGCAGCTTAGCGAAACTAGCGGGGGCCCTCACAGATACGCAGTATTTT. Protein: CASSLAKLAGALTDTQYF. The chain combines TRBV7-2 with TRBJ2-3; 11 bases map to TRBD2. Germline CDR1 reads SGHTA; CDR2 reads FQGNSA. Trimming cost V 0 bases and J 2 bases; bases outside gene matches: 7. The CDR3 runs 18 residues.

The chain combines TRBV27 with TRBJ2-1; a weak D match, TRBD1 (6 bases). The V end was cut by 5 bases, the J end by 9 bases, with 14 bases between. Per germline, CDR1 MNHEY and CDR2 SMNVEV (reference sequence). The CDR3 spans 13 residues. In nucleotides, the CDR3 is TGTGCCAGCAGTATCGCTGGGGGCGGTGAGCAGTTCTTC. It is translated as CASSIAGGGEQFF.

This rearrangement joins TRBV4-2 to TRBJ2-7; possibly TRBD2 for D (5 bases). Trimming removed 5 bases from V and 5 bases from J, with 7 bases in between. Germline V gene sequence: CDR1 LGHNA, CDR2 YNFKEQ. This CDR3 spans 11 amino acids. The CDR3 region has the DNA TGTGCCAGCAGCAGCGGTAACGAGCAGTACTTC. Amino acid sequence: CASSSGNEQYF.

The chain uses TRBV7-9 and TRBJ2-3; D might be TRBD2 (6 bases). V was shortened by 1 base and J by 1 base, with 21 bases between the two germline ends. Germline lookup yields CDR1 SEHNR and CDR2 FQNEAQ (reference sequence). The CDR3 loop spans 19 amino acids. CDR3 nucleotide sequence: TGTGCCAGCAGCTTAGGCCTCGCTAGGCGGGACCCACGCACAGATACGCAGTATTTT. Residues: CASSLGLARRDPRTDTQYF.

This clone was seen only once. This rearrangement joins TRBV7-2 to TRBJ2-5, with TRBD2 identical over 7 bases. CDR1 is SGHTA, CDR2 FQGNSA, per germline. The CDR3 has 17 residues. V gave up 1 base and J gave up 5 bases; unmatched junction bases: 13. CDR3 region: CASSLEGGTPSGETQYF. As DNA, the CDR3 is TGTGCCAGCAGCTTAGAGGGAGGGACTCCCTCGGGGGAGACCCAGTACTTC. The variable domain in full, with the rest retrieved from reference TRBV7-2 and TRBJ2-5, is GAGVSQSPSNKVTEKGKDVELRCDPISGHTALYWYRQSLGQGLEFLIYFQGNSAPDKSGLPSDRFSAERTGGSVSTLTIQRTQQEDSAVYLCASSLEGGTPSGETQYFGPGTRLLVL.

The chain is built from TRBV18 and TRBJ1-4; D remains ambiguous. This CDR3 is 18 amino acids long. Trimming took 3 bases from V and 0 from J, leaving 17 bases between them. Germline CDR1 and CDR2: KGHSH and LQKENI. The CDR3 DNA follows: TGTGCCAGCTCACCTAATGCCTTGTCGGGGACAACTAATGAAAAACTGTTTTTT. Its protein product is CASSPNALSGTTNEKLFF.

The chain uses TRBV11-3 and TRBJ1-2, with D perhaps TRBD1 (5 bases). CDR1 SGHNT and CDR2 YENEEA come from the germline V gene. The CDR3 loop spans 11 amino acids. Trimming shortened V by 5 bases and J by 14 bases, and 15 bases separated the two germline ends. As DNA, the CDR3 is TGTGCCAGCAGCCGAGGCGGGGGAATGACCTTC. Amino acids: CASSRGGGMTF.

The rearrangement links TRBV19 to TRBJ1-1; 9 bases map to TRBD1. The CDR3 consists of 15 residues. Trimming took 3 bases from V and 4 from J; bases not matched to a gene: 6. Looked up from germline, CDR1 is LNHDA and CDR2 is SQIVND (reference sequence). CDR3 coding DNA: TGTGCCAGTAGTATCTCCGGGACAGGGAGCACTGAAGCTTTCTTT. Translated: CASSISGTGSTEAFF.

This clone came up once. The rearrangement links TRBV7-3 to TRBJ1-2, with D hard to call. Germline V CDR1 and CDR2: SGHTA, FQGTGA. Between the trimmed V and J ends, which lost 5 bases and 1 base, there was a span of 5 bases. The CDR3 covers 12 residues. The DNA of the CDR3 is TGTGCCAGCAGCACTAATAACTATGGCTACACCTTC. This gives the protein CASSTNNYGYTF.

The CDR3 nucleotides read TGTGCCAGCACCCTTGGAGGCACGTGGGGCTATGGCTACACCTTC. Protein sequence: CASTLGGTWGYGYTF. The chain recombines TRBV28 with TRBJ1-2; no definite D call. The CDR3 runs 15 residues. Trimming removed 7 bases at V and 4 bases at J, with 19 bases between. CDR1 and CDR2 (germline): MDHEN, SYDVKM.

The CDR3 is CASSTSGGGRGNSPLHF. Here the CDR3 DNA reads TGTGCCAGCAGTACGAGCGGCGGGGGGCGCGGGAATTCACCCCTCCACTTT. The V call is TRBV28, the J call TRBJ1-6, with D perhaps TRBD1 (6 bases). Trimming removed 5 bases at V and 7 bases at J, with 21 bases between. CDR3 length: 17 amino acids. Germline CDR1 and CDR2: MDHEN and SYDVKM.